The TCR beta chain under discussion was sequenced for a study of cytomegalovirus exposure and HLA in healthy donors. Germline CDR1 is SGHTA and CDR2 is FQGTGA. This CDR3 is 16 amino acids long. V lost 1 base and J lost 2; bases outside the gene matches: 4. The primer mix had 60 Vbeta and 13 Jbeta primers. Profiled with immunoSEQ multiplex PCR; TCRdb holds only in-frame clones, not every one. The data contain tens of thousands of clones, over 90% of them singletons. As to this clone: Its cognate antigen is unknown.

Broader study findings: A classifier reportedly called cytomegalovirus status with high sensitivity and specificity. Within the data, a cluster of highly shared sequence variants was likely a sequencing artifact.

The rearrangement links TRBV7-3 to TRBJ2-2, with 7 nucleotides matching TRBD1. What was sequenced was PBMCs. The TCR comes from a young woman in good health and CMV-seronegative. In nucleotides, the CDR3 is TGTGCCAGCAGCTTAATGGCAGGGGGTAACACCGGGGAGCTGTTTTTT. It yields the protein CASSLMAGGNTGELFF.